A selection of T cell receptor beta chains follows, all from one sample in a study of cytomegalovirus exposure and HLA in healthy donors. TCRdb's table, derived via immunoSEQ multiplex PCR, lists solely in-frame clones and lacks some. The sample gives 100,000 or so clones, 60% to 85% of which show up once; approximately 4.6% is in the top ten. Material: PBMCs. The receptors derive from a woman aged 40 to 50 in good health and CMV-seropositive. The CDR3 runs from the conserved cysteine through the conserved F or W. Each record gives: D gene, clone size, J gene, V gene, CDR3 protein, CDR3 DNA. D genes are given only for firm matches. Not all rows give a size; the values are once, few, many and, for expanded clones, a class.

TRBD1 | NA | TRBJ2-5 | TRBV7-9 | CASSEDRAQETQYF | TGTGCCAGCAGCGAAGACAGGGCCCAAGAGACCCAGTACTTC
NA | NA | TRBJ2-3 | TRBV5-4 | CASSLSSPSDTQYF | TGTGCCAGCAGCTTGAGTAGCCCCTCAGATACGCAGTATTTT
NA | NA | TRBJ1-2 | TRBV27 | CATQDLQGPNYGYTF | TGTGCCACCCAAGACCTACAGGGTCCGAACTATGGCTACACCTTC
NA | NA | TRBJ2-7 | TRBV10-3 | CAISERVYEQYF | TGTGCCATCAGTGAGAGAGTCTACGAGCAGTACTTC
TRBD1 | once | TRBJ2-2 | TRBV13 | CASSFGRGPTGELFF | TGTGCCAGCAGCTTTGGCAGGGGGCCCACCGGGGAGCTGTTTTTT
NA | NA | TRBJ1-1 | TRBV4-3 | CASSQDGGVNTEAFF | TGCGCCAGCAGCCAAGATGGGGGGGTAAACACTGAAGCTTTCTTT
NA | NA | TRBJ2-1 | TRBV2 | CASSVGQKNEQFF | TGTGCCAGCAGTGTTGGCCAGAAGAATGAGCAGTTCTTC
NA | NA | TRBJ2-7 | TRBV30 | CAWSVAGISYEQYF | TGTGCCTGGAGTGTCGCAGGGATCTCCTACGAGCAGTACTTC
NA | few | TRBJ2-4 | TRBV4-2 | CASSQDAPSLGSKNIQYF | TGTGCCAGCAGCCAAGATGCCCCCTCGTTGGGCTCCAAAAACATTCAGTACTTC
NA | NA | TRBJ2-7 | TRBV7-9 | CASSSTGLTYEQYF | TGTGCCAGCAGTTCTACAGGGTTAACCTACGAGCAGTACTTC
TRBD2 | NA | TRBJ2-7 | TRBV30 | CAWREPSGSVYEQYF | TGTGCCTGGAGAGAACCTAGCGGGTCAGTCTACGAGCAGTACTTC
TRBD2 | few | TRBJ2-1 | TRBV6-5 | CASSYSPSGSRDEQFF | TGTGCCAGCAGTTACTCGCCTAGCGGGAGTAGGGATGAGCAGTTCTTC
NA | NA | TRBJ1-1 | TRBV30 | CAWSDGSNTEAFF | TGTGCCTGGAGTGACGGTAGCAACACTGAAGCTTTCTTT
NA | NA | TRBJ2-3 | TRBV14 | CASSQDLLAIGDTQYF | TGTGCCAGCAGCCAAGATTTGCTAGCGATAGGAGATACGCAGTATTTT
NA | NA | TRBJ2-1 | TRBV6-6 | CASSYPSNEQFF | TGTGCCAGCAGTTACCCTAGTAATGAGCAGTTCTTC
TRBD1 | NA | TRBJ1-1 | TRBV7-9 | CASSLSGGRTEAFF | TGTGCCAGCAGCTTATCAGGGGGGCGAACTGAAGCTTTCTTT
NA | once | TRBJ1-2 | TRBV7-8 | CASSKPTGFYGYTF | TGTGCCAGCAGCAAACCAACAGGGTTCTATGGCTACACCTTC
TRBD2 | NA | TRBJ2-2 | TRBV9 | CASSVGGGTGELFF | TGTGCCAGCAGCGTAGGGGGAGGGACCGGGGAGCTGTTTTTT
NA | NA | TRBJ2-7 | TRBV10-3 | CAIRPDSSYEQYF | TGTGCCATCCGTCCAGATAGCTCCTACGAGCAGTACTTC
NA | NA | TRBJ1-3 | TRBV7-9 | CASSSPTLSGNTIYF | TGTGCCAGCAGCTCCCCTACCCTTTCTGGAAACACCATATATTTT
NA | NA | TRBJ2-3 | TRBV19 | CASSPTATDTQYF | TGTGCCAGTAGTCCAACAGCAACAGATACGCAGTATTTT
NA | NA | TRBJ1-1 | TRBV7-9 | CASSQDQGTEAFF | TGTGCCAGCAGCCAAGACCAGGGAACTGAAGCTTTCTTT
NA | few | TRBJ2-7 | TRBV19 | CASSQDYYEQYF | TGTGCCAGTAGTCAGGACTACTACGAGCAGTACTTC
NA | NA | TRBJ2-3 | TRBV7-3 | CASSKGLPEDTQYF | TGTGCCAGCAGCAAGGGACTGCCTGAGGATACGCAGTATTTT
NA | NA | TRBJ2-7 | TRBV27 | CASSRLLGTYEQYF | TGTGCCAGCAGCCGCTTACTCGGGACCTACGAGCAGTACTTC
TRBD2 | NA | TRBJ2-1 | TRBV6-5 | CASSSYPTSSHNEQFF | TGTGCCAGCAGTTCATACCCGACTAGCAGCCACAATGAGCAGTTCTTC
NA | NA | TRBJ2-2 | TRBV29-1 | CSVEWTGELFF | TGCAGCGTTGAATGGACAGGGGAGCTGTTTTTT
NA | once | TRBJ1-5 | TRBV7-6 | CASSLETAQPQHF | TGTGCCAGCAGCTTAGAGACAGCTCAGCCCCAGCATTTT
TRBD2 | NA | TRBJ2-3 | TRBV9 | CASSVAGSGRYTQYF | TGTGCCAGCAGCGTAGCGGGCAGCGGGAGGTATACGCAGTATTTT
TRBD2 | NA | TRBJ2-7 | TRBV9 | CASSPGLAGPSYEQYF | TGTGCCAGCAGCCCCGGACTAGCGGGACCCTCCTACGAGCAGTACTTC
NA | NA | TRBJ1-1 | TRBV6-6 | CASRYKADSLNTEAFF | TGTGCCAGCAGGTACAAGGCGGACAGTCTGAACACTGAAGCTTTCTTT
TRBD2 | few | TRBJ2-7 | TRBV11-2 | CASSFSGRAPEQYF | TGTGCCAGCAGCTTTAGCGGGAGGGCCCCCGAGCAGTACTTC
NA | NA | TRBJ2-2 | TRBV28 | CASRAANTGELFF | TGTGCCAGCAGGGCAGCGAACACCGGGGAGCTGTTTTTT
TRBD2 | NA | TRBJ2-1 | TRBV7-6 | CASSPEAGSHNEQFF | TGTGCCAGCAGCCCCGAAGCGGGGAGTCACAATGAGCAGTTCTTC
TRBD2 | NA | TRBJ2-7 | TRBV4-1 | CASSQGLAGGYEQYF | TGCGCCAGCAGCCAAGGACTAGCGGGGGGCTACGAGCAGTACTTC
NA | NA | TRBJ2-1 | TRBV27 | CASSLFRGTHEQFF | TGTGCCAGCAGTTTATTTAGGGGGACCCATGAGCAGTTCTTC